This TCR beta chain derives from a study of OX40 agonist ivuxolimab in advanced cancers. The method was immunoSEQ multiplex PCR; TCRdb's version includes in-frame clones alone and lacks a portion of them. The sample has about 68,000 clones, around four fifths seen once. This CDR3 contains 15 residues. V lost 3 bases to trimming and J lost 0 bases, with 10 bases between them. Germline V gene data show CDR1 as MDHEN and CDR2 as SYDVKM. The input for sequencing was CD4+ or CD8+ T cells sorted from blood, taken in a trial of the OX40 agonist ivuxolimab. This chain links TRBV28 with TRBJ2-3; the D is unclear. The TCR comes from an adult with an advanced solid tumor such as melanoma, head and neck, liver or kidney cancer. This CDR3 reads CASSFIPPSTDTQYF. The CDR3 coding sequence is TGTGCCAGCAGTTTTATCCCCCCCAGCACAGATACGCAGTATTTT.